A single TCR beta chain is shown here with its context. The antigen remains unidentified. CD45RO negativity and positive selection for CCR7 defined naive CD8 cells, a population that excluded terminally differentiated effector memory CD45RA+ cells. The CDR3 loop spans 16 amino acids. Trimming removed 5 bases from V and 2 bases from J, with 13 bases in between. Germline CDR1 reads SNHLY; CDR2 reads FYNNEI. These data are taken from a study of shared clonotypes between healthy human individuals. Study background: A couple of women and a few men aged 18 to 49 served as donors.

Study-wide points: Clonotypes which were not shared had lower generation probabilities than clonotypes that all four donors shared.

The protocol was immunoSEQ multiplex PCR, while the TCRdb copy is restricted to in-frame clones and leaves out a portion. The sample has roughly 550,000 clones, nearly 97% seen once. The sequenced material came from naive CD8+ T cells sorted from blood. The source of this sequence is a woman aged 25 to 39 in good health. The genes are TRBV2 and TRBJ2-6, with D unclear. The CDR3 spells CASSQSAFPGANVLTF. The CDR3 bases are TGTGCCAGCAGTCAATCAGCCTTCCCTGGGGCCAACGTCCTGACTTTC.